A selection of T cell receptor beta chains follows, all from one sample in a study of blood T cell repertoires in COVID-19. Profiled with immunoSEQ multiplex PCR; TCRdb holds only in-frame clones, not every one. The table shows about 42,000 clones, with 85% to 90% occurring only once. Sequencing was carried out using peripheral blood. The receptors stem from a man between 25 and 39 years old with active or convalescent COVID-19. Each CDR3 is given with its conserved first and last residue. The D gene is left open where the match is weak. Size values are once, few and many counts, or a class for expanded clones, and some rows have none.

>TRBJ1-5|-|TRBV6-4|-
CASSPDSRGPPQHF
TGTGCCAGCAGTCCCGACTCCCGGGGTCCGCCCCAGCATTTT
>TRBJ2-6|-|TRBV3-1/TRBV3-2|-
CASSQTEGLRPSGANVLTF
TGTGCCAGCAGCCAAACGGAGGGGCTCCGCCCCTCTGGGGCCAACGTCCTGACTTTC
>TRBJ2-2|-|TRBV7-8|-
CASSQGLRAGELFF
TGTGCCAGCAGTCAGGGGTTACGAGCCGGGGAGCTGTTTTTT
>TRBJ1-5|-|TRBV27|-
CASSLTPGGNQPQHF
TGTGCCAGCAGTTTGACACCAGGGGGCAATCAGCCCCAGCATTTT
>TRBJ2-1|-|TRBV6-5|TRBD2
CASRLSGGHNEQFF
TGTGCCAGCAGACTAAGCGGGGGACACAATGAGCAGTTCTTC
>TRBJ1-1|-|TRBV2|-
CASTRQENTEAFF
TGTGCCAGCACTCGACAGGAGAACACTGAAGCTTTCTTT
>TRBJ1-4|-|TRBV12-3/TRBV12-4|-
CASAVTGEKLFF
TGTGCCAGCGCAGTAACAGGCGAAAAACTGTTTTTT
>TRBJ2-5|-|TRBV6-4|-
CAQEDSIQETQYF
TGTGCCCAAGAGGACAGCATCCAAGAGACCCAGTACTTC
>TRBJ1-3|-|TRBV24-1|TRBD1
CATRQGAKGNTIYF
TGTGCCACCAGACAGGGGGCGAAAGGAAACACCATATATTTT
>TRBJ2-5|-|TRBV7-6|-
CASSSGGAQETQYF
TGTGCCAGCAGCTCCGGGGGAGCCCAAGAGACCCAGTACTTC
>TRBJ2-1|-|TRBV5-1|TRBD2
CASSPGLAGYNEQFF
TGCGCCAGCAGCCCGGGACTAGCGGGTTACAATGAGCAGTTCTTC
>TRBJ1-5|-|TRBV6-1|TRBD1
CASSWTGRQPQHF
TGTGCCAGCAGTTGGACAGGGAGGCAGCCCCAGCATTTT
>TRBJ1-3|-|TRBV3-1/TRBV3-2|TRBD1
CASSPNKGAVGNTIYF
TGTGCCAGCAGCCCAAATAAGGGGGCGGTTGGAAACACCATATATTTT
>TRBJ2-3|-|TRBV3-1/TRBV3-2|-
CASSQVMTDTQYF
TGTGCCAGCAGCCAAGTAATGACAGATACGCAGTATTTT
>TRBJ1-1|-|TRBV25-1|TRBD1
CASSEGTGMTEAFF
TGTGCCAGCAGTGAGGGGACAGGGATGACTGAAGCTTTCTTT
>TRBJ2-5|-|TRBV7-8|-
CASSFGGGPETQYF
TGTGCCAGCAGCTTCGGCGGAGGGCCGGAGACCCAGTACTTC
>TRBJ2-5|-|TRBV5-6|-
CASSLFLAEQETQYF
TGTGCCAGCAGCTTATTCTTGGCGGAACAAGAGACCCAGTACTTC
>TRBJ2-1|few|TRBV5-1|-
CASSLERGLNEQFF
TGCGCCAGCAGCTTGGAACGCGGTTTGAATGAGCAGTTCTTC
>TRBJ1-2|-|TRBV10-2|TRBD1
CASTEGTGGNVGYTF
TGCGCCAGCACAGAAGGGACAGGGGGTAATGTAGGCTACACCTTC
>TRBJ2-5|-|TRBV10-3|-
CAISEVGAETQYF
TGTGCCATCAGTGAAGTGGGAGCGGAGACCCAGTACTTC
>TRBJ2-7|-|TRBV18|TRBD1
CASSGGTGTYEQYF
TGTGCCAGCTCAGGAGGGACAGGGACCTACGAGCAGTACTTC
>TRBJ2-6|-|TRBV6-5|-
CASSYSSAGANVLTF
TGTGCCAGCAGTTACTCGAGCGCTGGGGCCAACGTCCTGACTTTC
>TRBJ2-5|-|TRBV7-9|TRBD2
CASTPAGAHQETQYF
TGTGCCAGCACCCCAGCGGGAGCCCACCAAGAGACCCAGTACTTC
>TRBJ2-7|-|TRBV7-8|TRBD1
CASSEGQGVSYEQYF
TGTGCCAGCAGCGAGGGACAGGGGGTTTCGTACGAGCAGTACTTC
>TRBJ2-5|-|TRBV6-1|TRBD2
CASSELAGGPQETQYF
TGTGCCAGCAGTGAACTAGCGGGGGGACCCCAAGAGACCCAGTACTTC
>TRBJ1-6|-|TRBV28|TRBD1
CASSGQGAPFNNSPLHF
TGTGCCAGCTCCGGACAGGGGGCCCCCTTTAATAATTCACCCCTCCACTTT